This T cell receptor beta chain was documented in a study of T cells in Graves' hyperthyroidism and ophthalmopathy. Turning to the study itself: Initial diagnosis, before any treatment, was when peripheral blood was collected. General study findings and limits: Most expanded thyroid clonotypes above 0.001 also appeared in blood.

CDR3 size: 16 residues. Germline V gene lookup returns CDR1 SGHNT and CDR2 YYREEE (reference sequence). The V gene end was trimmed by 3 bases and the J gene end by 2 bases; junction bases not matched to a gene: 2. RNA transcripts gave rise to amplified TCR beta CDR3 regions. First-round RT-PCR with HTBI primers amplified the TCR CDR3 region. TCRdb ran MiXCR on the multiplex PCR reads and lists one entry per CDR3 protein. The table records about 640,000 distinct CDR3 sequences, less than 25% of them present only once. Clinical symptoms, serum thyroxine, TRAb, thyroid ultrasound and orbital computed tomography informed diagnoses. This clonotype showed up many times. Its specificity is unknown.

Sequencing used blood. The chain carries TRBV5-4 and TRBJ2-1; TRBD2 matches at 13 bases. The sequence was obtained from a man younger than 45 with Graves' ophthalmopathy. The CDR3 bases are TGTGCCAGCAGCTCAGGGACTAGCGGGACCTACAATGAGCAGTTCTTC. Protein: CASSSGTSGTYNEQFF. The variable domain in full, with the rest retrieved from reference TRBV5-4 and TRBJ2-1, is ETGVTQSPTHLIKTRGQQVTLRCSSQSGHNTVSWYQQALGQGPQFIFQYYREEENGRGNFPPRFSGLQFPNYSSELNVNALELDDSALYLCASSSGTSGTYNEQFFGPGTRLTVL.